One sample yielded the 10 T cell receptor beta chains listed below, sequenced in a study of blood T cell repertoires in COVID-19. Libraries were prepared by immunoSEQ multiplex PCR; TCRdb keeps only in-frame clonotypes and omits some of them. The repertoire has about 41,000 clones, about 88% of them found once; the top ten carry around 4.6%. The sequencing input was peripheral blood. Receptors were obtained from a human donor in a cohort sampled during active COVID-19.

This clone was counted a few times. The genes are TRBV7-9 and TRBJ1-1; 8 positions match TRBD1. Germline-derived CDR1 and CDR2 are SEHNR and FQNEAQ (reference sequence). With V trimmed by 3 bases and J by 5 bases, 14 bases remained unmatched. This CDR3 spans 17 amino acids. CDR3 residues: CASSFADAGGPTTEAFF. The DNA for the CDR3 is TGTGCCAGCAGCTTCGCAGACGCAGGGGGCCCCACAACTGAAGCTTTCTTT.

The chain couples TRBV9 to TRBJ2-7; 10 bases map to TRBD1. The CDR3 is 14 amino acids. The V segment lost 1 base and the J segment 6 bases; nucleotides outside the gene matches: 4. From germline, CDR1 is SGDLS and CDR2 YYNGEE. In DNA form, the CDR3 reads TGTGCCAGCAGCGTATATGGGGACAGGGGCGAGCAGTACTTC. It translates to CASSVYGDRGEQYF.

The rearrangement links TRBV6-5 to TRBJ1-6; D is perhaps TRBD1 (6 bases). Germline loops: CDR1 MNHEY, CDR2 SVGAGI. The CDR3 runs to 12 residues. Trimming removed 7 bases from V and 10 bases from J, with 11 bases in between. The CDR3 sequence is CASNKGGSPLHF. The CDR3 DNA reads as TGTGCCAGCAACAAGGGGGGGTCACCCCTCCACTTT.

This clone was counted a single time. The CDR3 here is CAWSLLQGSNSPLHF. CDR3 coding DNA: TGTGCCTGGAGCTTACTACAGGGATCTAATTCACCCCTCCACTTT. This sequence joins TRBV30 and TRBJ1-6, with D tentatively TRBD1 (6 bases). V gave up 3 bases and J gave up 6 bases, with 15 bases separating them. The CDR3 has 15 residues. Germline lookup yields CDR1 GTSNPN and CDR2 SVGIG (reference sequence).

The CDR3: CASSTLAGVGYEQYF. DNA for the CDR3: TGTGCCAGCTCGACTTTAGCGGGAGTTGGTTACGAGCAGTACTTC. This chain links TRBV5-6 with TRBJ2-7; 9 bases match TRBD2. Germline V lookup: CDR1 SGHDT, CDR2 YYEEEE. The CDR3 loop spans 15 amino acids. Trimming cost V 7 bases and J 4 bases; bases outside gene matches: 12.

The chain joins TRBV6-5 to TRBJ2-5, with TRBD2 matching 7 bases. With 8 bases clipped from V and 2 bases from J, the junction kept 2 bases outside the gene matches. The CDR3 has 12 amino acids. Germline V gene lookup returns CDR1 MNHEY and CDR2 SVGAGI. The CDR3 spells CASGGGQETQYF. The DNA for the CDR3 is TGTGCCAGCGGGGGGGGGCAAGAGACCCAGTACTTC.

This CDR3 reads CASSEAGGEQYF. DNA for the CDR3: TGTGCCAGCAGTGAAGCGGGAGGCGAGCAGTACTTC. The genes are TRBV2 and TRBJ2-7; perhaps TRBD2 as D (6 bases). This CDR3 comprises 12 residues. In germline, CDR1 is SNHLY, CDR2 FYNNEI. The V end was cut by 0 bases, the J end by 6 bases, with 6 bases between.

This clone is a singleton in its sample. CDR3 nucleotides: TGTGCCAGCGGTTGGGGACTGGGACGGACTGACAATCAGCCCCAGCATTTT. Translated: CASGWGLGRTDNQPQHF. The V gene is TRBV7-2, the J gene TRBJ1-5, with D perhaps TRBD1 (5 bases). Trimming took 8 bases from V and 3 from J, leaving 23 bases between them. CDR1 is SGHTA, CDR2 FQGNSA, per germline. This CDR3 is built from 17 residues.

This clone has a single count. J is TRBJ2-7 and V is TRBV6-2 or TRBV6-3; no clear D gene. V gave up 6 bases and J gave up 4 bases, with 13 bases separating them. Germline V gene data show CDR1 as MNHEY and CDR2 as SVGEGT. This CDR3 has 13 amino acids. In DNA form, the CDR3 reads TGTGCCAGCAGCCATCCAGACAAGTACGAGCAGTACTTC. Amino acid sequence: CASSHPDKYEQYF.

This clone appeared once. The chain is built from TRBV15 and TRBJ2-3; 7 nucleotides align to TRBD2. The CDR3 has 17 amino acids. The J segment lost 4 bases and the V segment lost 1 base, leaving 11 bases of the junction unmatched. Germline V gene sequence: CDR1 LNHNV, CDR2 YYDKDF (reference sequence). The CDR3 loop reads CATSRGGMPGGADTQYF. CDR3 nucleotides: TGTGCCACCAGCAGAGGGGGGATGCCGGGAGGCGCAGATACGCAGTATTTT.